The present entry profiles one TCR beta chain with its context. The record originates from a study of blood T cell repertoires in COVID-19. Turning to the study itself: Collection of acute and convalescent COVID-19 samples took place in the United States, Italy and Spain. PBMCs, B-cell-depleted T cells, or T cells provided the cDNA or gDNA that made up the material.

The CDR3 has 12 amino acids. Trimming took 1 base from V and 5 from J, leaving 4 bases between them. Looked up from germline, CDR1 is MGHDK and CDR2 is SYGVNS. In the authors' workflow: Reference gene primers were amplified, and this amplification served to estimate nucleated cell counts. The table came from immunoSEQ multiplex PCR; TCRdb's copy has only in-frame clones and leaves some out. V and J calls and clone size come straight from that table; D and trimming were deduced from the DNA. The table lists fewer than 150,000 clones, approximately 84% of them singletons. The sequence was collected from a human donor in a cohort sampled during active COVID-19. The genes are TRBV25-1 and TRBJ2-3; no firm D call. The source material was peripheral blood. CDR3 bases: TGTGCCAGCAGTGAATTGAGAGATACGCAGTATTTT. Translated: CASSELRDTQYF.